The 32 T cell receptor beta chains below come from one sample, sequenced in a study of a mutant IDH1 vaccine in newly diagnosed glioma. Profiled with immunoSEQ multiplex PCR; TCRdb holds only in-frame clones, not every one. The data hold some 71,000 clones, with 85% to 90% observed a single time. Specified time point: week 35, safety follow-up. It was 300 ug of mutant IDH1 20-mer peptide that made up each vaccine dose, given with topical imiquimod. Antigen specificity for these receptors is unknown. Sequences were derived from PBMCs, sampled from a glioma patient whose treatment included an IDH1 peptide vaccine. The receptors were sampled from a man in his thirties or forties with glioma.

The CDR3 region has the DNA TGTGCCAGTAGTTCGACAGTGGACTCTGGAAACACCATATATTTT. It specifies CASSSTVDSGNTIYF. V and J are TRBV19 and TRBJ1-3, with D perhaps TRBD1 (5 bases). CDR3 length: 15 amino acids. The V end lost 5 bases, the J end lost 0 bases, and 11 bases lay between the germline ends. Germline lookup yields CDR1 LNHDA and CDR2 SQIVND (reference sequence). Complete variable domain (other parts from reference TRBV19 and TRBJ1-3): DGGITQSPKYLFRKEGQNVTLSCEQNLNHDAMYWYRQDPGQGLRLIYYSQIVNDFQKGDIAEGYSVSREKKESFPLTVTSAQKNPTAFYLCASSSTVDSGNTIYFGEGSWLTVV.

The chain has TRBV4-1 and TRBJ2-1; TRBD1 aligns across 7 bases. Germline trimming cut 3 bases from V and 1 base from J; bases unmatched to any gene: 3. This CDR3 has 15 amino acids. Germline CDR1 and CDR2: MGHRA and YSYEKL. The CDR3 sequence: CASSHFRGSYNEQFF. CDR3 bases: TGCGCCAGCAGCCACTTCAGGGGGTCCTACAATGAGCAGTTCTTC.

This clone was counted once. The gene calls are TRBV28 and TRBJ2-7; a possible D gene is TRBD1 (5 bases). From germline, CDR1 is MDHEN and CDR2 SYDVKM. The CDR3 length is 14 residues. Trimming pared 5 bases from V and 5 bases from J, leaving 16 bases between. The CDR3: CASSHRRRPHEQYF. Written as DNA, the CDR3 is TGTGCCAGCAGTCACAGGAGACGGCCCCACGAGCAGTACTTC.

The chain recombines TRBV5-8 with TRBJ2-5; no clear D gene. Per germline, CDR1 SGHTS and CDR2 YDEGEE. This CDR3 comprises 15 residues. Trimming shortened V by 8 bases and J by 5 bases, and 22 bases separated the two germline ends. DNA for the CDR3: TGTGCCAGTGTCCCAAGCACGTTCCGATGGGAGACCCAGTACTTC. Protein product: CASVPSTFRWETQYF.

The genes are TRBV7-9 and TRBJ2-1; D is possibly TRBD1 (5 bases). CDR3 length: 13 residues. V was shortened by 4 bases and J by 15 bases, with 19 bases between the two germline ends. Germline CDR1 SEHNR, CDR2 FQNEAQ (reference sequence). The CDR3, as DNA: TGTGCCAGCAGCTCGGACCCGATAAGGGGCCCGTTCTTC. Protein sequence: CASSSDPIRGPFF. Drawing the rest from reference TRBV7-9 and TRBJ2-1, the complete variable domain is DTGVSQNPRHKITKRGQNVTFRCDPISEHNRLYWYRQTLGQGPEFLTYFQNEAQLEKSRLLSDRFSAERPKGSFSTLEIQRTEQGDSAMYLCASSSDPIRGPFFGPGTRLTVL.

The chain is built from TRBV5-1 and TRBJ1-4, with unresolved D. V lost 0 bases, J lost 2 bases, and 8 bases lay in between. The V gene's germline CDR1 is SGHRS and CDR2 YFSETQ. This CDR3 spans 15 amino acids. In nucleotides, the CDR3 is TGCGCCAGCAGCTTGGAGGGCACGACTAATGAAAAACTGTTTTTT. This sequence encodes CASSLEGTTNEKLFF.

This chain connects TRBV7-9 to TRBJ2-3, with a tentative D call TRBD1 (5 bases). Deletions cut 4 bases from V and 2 bases from J, with 10 bases between. This CDR3 has 14 residues. Germline V gene data show CDR1 as SEHNR and CDR2 as FQNEAQ (reference sequence). This CDR3 reads CASSSQDPTDTQYF. The CDR3 DNA is TGTGCCAGCAGCTCACAGGATCCCACAGATACGCAGTATTTT.

The gene calls are TRBV19 and TRBJ1-2; 8 bases line up with TRBD1. In germline, CDR1 is LNHDA, CDR2 SQIVND (reference sequence). J was trimmed by 0 bases and V by 4 bases; bases with no gene match: 10. CDR3 length equals 17 residues. In nucleotides, the CDR3 is TGTGCCAGTAGTACCCCATCGGACAGGGCTACTAACTATGGCTACACCTTC. Translating it yields CASSTPSDRATNYGYTF.

The J gene is TRBJ1-6, the V gene TRBV2; no firm D call. Trimming cost V 6 bases and J 6 bases, with 9 bases left between them. The V gene's germline CDR1 is SNHLY and CDR2 FYNNEI. This CDR3 spans 13 amino acids. The CDR3 bases are TGTGCCAGCAGGGAGGAGGGTAATTCACCCCTCCACTTT. It codes for CASREEGNSPLHF.

The rearrangement joins TRBV6-1 to TRBJ2-3; 9 bases match TRBD1. Trimming cost V 5 bases and J 6 bases; bases outside gene matches: 9. CDR1 and CDR2 (germline): MNHNS, SASEGT. The CDR3 length is 15 residues. CDR3 in amino acids: CASSTQQGAKDTQYF. The CDR3 coding sequence is TGTGCCAGCAGTACTCAACAGGGGGCGAAGGATACGCAGTATTTT.

The V call is TRBV2, the J call TRBJ2-3; D unresolved. Germline V lookup: CDR1 SNHLY, CDR2 FYNNEI. This CDR3 has 13 residues. The V gene lost 6 bases and the J gene lost 0 bases, with 7 bases spanning the gap. The CDR3 coding sequence is TGTGCCAGCAGGGCTCTTAGCACAGATACGCAGTATTTT. Translated: CASRALSTDTQYF. The entire variable domain, with the rest obtained from reference TRBV2 and TRBJ2-3, is as follows: EPEVTQTPSHQVTQMGQEVILRCVPISNHLYFYWYRQILGQKVEFLVSFYNNEISEKSEIFDDQFSVERPDGSNFTLKIRSTKLEDSAMYFCASRALSTDTQYFGPGTRLTVL.

The genes are TRBV10-3 and TRBJ2-5; 9 bases are shared with TRBD1. The end of the DNA fits TRBJ2-7 better, so the J call may be wrong. This CDR3 is built from 15 residues. Per the germline V gene, CDR1 is ENHRY and CDR2 is SYGVKD. CDR3 region: CAIKQGTGPSYEQYF. CDR3 nucleotide sequence: TGTGCCATCAAGCAAGGGACAGGGCCTTCCTACGAGCAGTACTTC.

This clone turned up a few times. This rearrangement joins TRBV7-6 to TRBJ1-1; TRBD1 agrees at 7 bases. Germline CDR1 and CDR2: SGHVS and FNYEAQ. The CDR3 has 14 amino acids. The V segment lost 5 bases and the J segment 0 bases; nucleotides outside the gene matches: 3. CDR3 loop: CASSPTGLNTEAFF. CDR3 coding DNA: TGTGCCAGCAGCCCGACAGGGTTGAACACTGAAGCTTTCTTT.

The chain employs TRBV11-2 and TRBJ2-3; possible D gene TRBD2, 5 bases. The CDR3 contains 15 residues. Trimming removed 4 bases at V and 0 bases at J, with 11 bases between. Germline-derived CDR1 and CDR2 are SGHAT and FQNNGV. The CDR3 region has the DNA TGTGCCAGCAGCTACTTAGCGCTAAGCACAGATACGCAGTATTTT. Protein product: CASSYLALSTDTQYF.

This clone was picked up a small number of times. The chain employs TRBV18 and TRBJ1-1; no definite D call. Germline V gene lookup returns CDR1 KGHSH and CDR2 LQKENI. The CDR3 is made up of 15 amino acids. Trimming shortened V by 0 bases and J by 1 base, and 9 bases separated the two germline ends. The CDR3 protein is CASSPPVRPNTEAFF. The CDR3 nucleotides are TGTGCCAGCTCACCACCGGTACGGCCGAACACTGAAGCTTTCTTT. Combining the CDR3 with reference TRBV18 and TRBJ1-1 gives the whole variable domain NAGVMQNPRHLVRRRGQEARLRCSPMKGHSHVYWYRQLPEEGLKFMVYLQKENIIDESGMPKERFSAEFPKEGPSILRIQQVVRGDSAAYFCASSPPVRPNTEAFFGQGTRLTVV.

The J gene is TRBJ2-5, the V gene TRBV7-6; D remains unclear. The closer fit of TRBJ2-7 to the DNA end suggests the J call may be wrong. This CDR3 spans 13 amino acids. CDR1 and CDR2 (germline): SGHVS, FNYEAQ. The CDR3 DNA reads as TGTGCCAGCAGCTTAGGGCTGATCTACGAGCAGTACTTC. This encodes CASSLGLIYEQYF.

V is TRBV5-1 and J is TRBJ1-1; weak D call: TRBD1 (6 bases). The germline V gene encodes CDR1 SGHRS and CDR2 YFSETQ. The CDR3 extends over 13 amino acids. The V gene lost 0 bases and the J gene lost 6 bases, with 9 bases spanning the gap. The CDR3 sequence is CASSLVEGAEAFF. DNA for the CDR3: TGCGCCAGCAGCTTGGTAGAGGGGGCTGAAGCTTTCTTT.

As to this clone: Germline and junction disagree at one end, which may indicate a read error. The rearrangement joins TRBV4-2 to TRBJ1-3; D is unresolved. In germline, CDR1 is LGHNA, CDR2 YNFKEQ. CDR3 length equals 17 residues. The DNA of the CDR3 is TGTGCCAGCAGCCCCTGGGGAAGCAGAACCTCTGAAAACACCATATATTTT. This encodes CASSPWGSRTSENTIYF.

CDR3 DNA: TGTGCCAGCAGCTCCCGACTAGCGGGGGAGAGGACCCAGTACTTC. As protein: CASSSRLAGERTQYF. This chain links TRBV7-8 with TRBJ2-5, with 12 bases fitting TRBD2. CDR3 length: 15 amino acids. Germline-derived CDR1 and CDR2 are SGHVS and FQNEAQ. Unmatched junction bases numbered 7, after V lost 4 bases and J lost 7 bases.

This clone turned up a few times. The CDR3 sequence: CASSQDHGLGSPLHF. Written as DNA, the CDR3 is TGTGCCAGCAGCCAAGATCATGGTCTGGGGTCACCCCTCCACTTT. The chain employs TRBV14 and TRBJ1-6, with D hard to call. This CDR3 has 15 residues. V lost 0 bases to trimming and J lost 10 bases, with 13 bases between them. Germline CDR1 is SGHDN and CDR2 is FVKESK.

This clone was observed a few times. The chain couples TRBV5-1 to TRBJ1-1, with no clear D. Looked up from germline, CDR1 is SGHRS and CDR2 is YFSETQ. There are 13 residues in the CDR3. Trimming pared 2 bases from V and 0 bases from J, leaving 5 bases between. The CDR3 DNA sequence: TGCGCCAGCAGCTTACGGCTGAACACTGAAGCTTTCTTT. It specifies CASSLRLNTEAFF.

The chain is built from TRBV10-1 and TRBJ2-1; D gene ambiguous. The CDR3 has 14 residues. V was pared by 4 bases and J by 8 bases, with 15 bases between. Germline CDR1 is WNHNN and CDR2 is SYGVQD (reference sequence). CDR3 nucleotides: TGCGCCAGCAGTGGACCCGAAAAGGTGGATGAGCAGTTCTTC. This codes for CASSGPEKVDEQFF.

The chain uses TRBV7-3 and TRBJ2-1; 8 bases map to TRBD2. The V segment lost 2 bases and the J segment 7 bases; nucleotides outside the gene matches: 13. Germline assignment: CDR1 SGHTA and CDR2 FQGTGA. This CDR3 region has 17 residues. The CDR3 spells CASSLGSTASGYNEQFF. DNA for the CDR3: TGTGCCAGCAGCTTAGGGAGTACGGCTAGCGGGTATAATGAGCAGTTCTTC.

This clone was recorded once. This chain joins TRBV5-6 and TRBJ1-1; 7 bases agree with TRBD1. CDR1 SGHDT and CDR2 YYEEEE come from the germline V gene. Trimming took 4 bases from V and 6 from J; bases not matched to a gene: 15. This CDR3 spans 16 amino acids. The DNA for the CDR3 is TGTGCCAGCAGCACACAGGGGTTAGTATTTTCTCCTGAAGCTTTCTTT. It codes for CASSTQGLVFSPEAFF. The full variable domain, in which reference TRBV5-6 and TRBJ1-1 provide the parts outside the CDR3, is DAGVTQSPTHLIKTRGQQVTLRCSPKSGHDTVSWYQQALGQGPQFIFQYYEEEERQRGNFPDRFSGHQFPNYSSELNVNALLLGDSALYLCASSTQGLVFSPEAFFGQGTRLTVV.

The gene calls are TRBV2 and TRBJ2-1, with 7 bases fitting TRBD1. This CDR3 spans 12 amino acids. V shed 3 bases and J 9 bases; nucleotides not matched to a gene: 2. CDR1 is SNHLY, CDR2 FYNNEI, per germline. The CDR3 DNA reads TGTGCCAGCAGTGATCAGGGGGTTGAGCAGTTCTTC. It codes for CASSDQGVEQFF.

The chain carries TRBV7-2 and TRBJ2-5; D is uncertain. The J call may be wrong; the DNA end is better matched by TRBJ2-7. The CDR3 has 12 residues. Germline V gene lookup returns CDR1 SGHTA and CDR2 FQGNSA. The CDR3: CASSYTWGEQYF. CDR3 in DNA: TGTGCCAGCAGCTATACCTGGGGCGAGCAGTACTTC.

The chain combines TRBV27 with TRBJ2-7, with D perhaps TRBD2 (5 bases). Germline CDR1 MNHEY, CDR2 SMNVEV (reference sequence). V was shortened by 8 bases and J by 7 bases, with 21 bases between the two germline ends. CDR3 length equals 14 residues. The CDR3 DNA follows: TGTGCCAGCTTAGAGGGCCCGTATCGGGGAGAGCAGTACTTC. Protein product: CASLEGPYRGEQYF.

The chain links TRBV5-5 to TRBJ1-6; TRBD1 matches 7 bases. CDR1 is SGHKS and CDR2 is YYEKEE in the germline V gene (reference sequence). CDR3 length: 16 amino acids. V trimming: 2 bases; J trimming: 3 bases; junction bases outside the gene matches: 5. The CDR3 DNA sequence: TGTGCCAGCAGCTTCTGGACAGGAGACTATAATTCACCCCTCCACTTT. Translation: CASSFWTGDYNSPLHF.

This CDR3 is CACNGRSASYNSPLHF. The CDR3 DNA follows: TGTGCCTGCAATGGACGGTCAGCGTCCTATAATTCACCCCTCCACTTT. The V gene is TRBV30, the J gene TRBJ1-6; D not resolved. The CDR3 is made up of 16 amino acids. V was trimmed by 6 bases and J by 1 base, leaving 16 bases between them. Germline V gene data show CDR1 as GTSNPN and CDR2 as SVGIG (reference sequence).

This clone was picked up a small number of times. The V call is TRBV6-4, the J call TRBJ2-3, with 8 positions matching TRBD2. CDR3 length: 14 residues. Germline CDR1 MRHNA, CDR2 SNTAGT. Trimming took 5 bases from V and 3 from J; bases not matched to a gene: 4. CDR3 in DNA: TGTGCCAGCAGTCCAGCGGGGGCTACAGATACGCAGTATTTT. Protein: CASSPAGATDTQYF.

This chain joins TRBV18 and TRBJ2-6; D call uncertain. The CDR3 covers 15 residues. V was pared by 3 bases and J by 4 bases, with 10 bases between. Germline CDR1 is KGHSH and CDR2 is LQKENI. DNA for the CDR3: TGTGCCAGCTCACCGACGTCGACCGGGGCCAACGTCCTGACTTTC. It codes for CASSPTSTGANVLTF.

This sequence joins TRBV4-2 and TRBJ2-3, with 10 positions matching TRBD2. Per the germline V gene, CDR1 is LGHNA and CDR2 is YNFKEQ. The CDR3 is 18 residues long. V gave up 0 bases and J gave up 3 bases; unmatched junction bases: 9. This CDR3 is CASSQDEPSGGETDTQYF. The CDR3 DNA sequence: TGTGCCAGCAGCCAAGATGAGCCCAGCGGGGGGGAAACAGATACGCAGTATTTT.